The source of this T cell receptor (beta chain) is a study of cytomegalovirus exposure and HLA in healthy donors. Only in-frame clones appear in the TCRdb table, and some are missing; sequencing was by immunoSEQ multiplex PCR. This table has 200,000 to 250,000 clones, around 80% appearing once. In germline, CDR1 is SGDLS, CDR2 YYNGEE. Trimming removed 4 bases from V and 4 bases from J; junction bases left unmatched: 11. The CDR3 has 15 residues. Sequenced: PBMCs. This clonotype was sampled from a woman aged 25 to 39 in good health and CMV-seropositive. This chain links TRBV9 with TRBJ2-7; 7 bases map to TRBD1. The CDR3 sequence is CASSFRDSQRYEQYF. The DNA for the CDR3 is TGTGCCAGCAGCTTCCGGGACAGTCAAAGATACGAGCAGTACTTC.